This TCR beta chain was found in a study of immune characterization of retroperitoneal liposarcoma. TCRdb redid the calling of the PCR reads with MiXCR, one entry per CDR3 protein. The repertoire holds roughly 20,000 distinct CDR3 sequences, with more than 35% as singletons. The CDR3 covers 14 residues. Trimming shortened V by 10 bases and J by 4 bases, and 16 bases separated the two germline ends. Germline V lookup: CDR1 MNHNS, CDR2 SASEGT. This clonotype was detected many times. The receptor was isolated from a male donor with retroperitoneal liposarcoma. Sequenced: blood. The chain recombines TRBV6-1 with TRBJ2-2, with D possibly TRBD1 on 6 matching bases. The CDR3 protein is CATRRDRFTGELFF. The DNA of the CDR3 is TGTGCCACCCGCCGAGACAGGTTCACCGGGGAGCTGTTTTTT.